What follows are 23 T cell receptor beta chains derived from one specimen sequenced in a study of human T cells and chemical hapten exposure. TCRdb reprocessed the RACE reads with MiXCR, giving one entry per CDR3 protein. Among 300,000 to 400,000 distinct CDR3 sequences, approximately 6.9% were seen once, and the ten largest hold about 8%. Time point noted: patch test 1, 2 weeks after DPC sensitization. Indicated treatment: therapeutic diphenylcyclopropenone sensitization with weekly scalp DPC. Sequenced material: whole blood, taken in connection with sensitization to the hapten diphenylcyclopropenone (DPC). Source of these receptors: a woman aged 18-29 years with alopecia areata. Some clones in this sample may be carry-over from other donors' samples.

The sample holds many counts of this clonotype. This chain joins TRBV12-3 or TRBV12-4 and TRBJ1-1; D unresolved. V lost 8 bases to trimming and J lost 1 base, with 8 bases between them. This CDR3 region has 12 residues. CDR3 bases: TGTGCCAGCGCACAGCAGAACACTGAAGCTTTCTTT. Translation: CASAQQNTEAFF.

This clonotype turned up a few times. This chain connects TRBV7-8 to TRBJ2-7; TRBD1 is a possible D gene (5 bases). Germline CDR1 SGHVS, CDR2 FQNEAQ. Trimming removed 1 base at V and 6 bases at J, with 10 bases between. The CDR3 sequence is 13 residues long. The CDR3 nucleotides read TGTGCCAGCAGCTTAGTAGGGGTTGGCGAGCAGTACTTC. This codes for CASSLVGVGEQYF.

The rearrangement uses TRBV5-1 and TRBJ1-2; 12 positions match TRBD1. Unmatched junction bases numbered 7, after V lost 4 bases and J lost 3 bases. The germline CDR1 and CDR2 sequences are SGHRS and YFSETQ. The length of the CDR3 is 16 residues. The CDR3 DNA reads as TGCGCCAGCAGCACGGGGACAGGGGGCCTCGACTATGGCTACACCTTC. It codes for CASSTGTGGLDYGYTF.

The chain employs TRBV5-1 and TRBJ2-3; possible D gene TRBD1, 7 bases. Germline loops: CDR1 SGHRS, CDR2 YFSETQ. The ends were cut back, 4 bases at V and 4 bases at J, with 16 bases in the middle. This CDR3 is built from 15 residues. DNA of the CDR3: TGCGCCAGCAGCCTCCAGGGGGGTGGGTCAGATACGCAGTATTTT. It translates to CASSLQGGGSDTQYF.

This rearrangement joins TRBV5-4 to TRBJ1-4; D may be TRBD1 (6 bases). The CDR3 consists of 15 residues. The V end lost 0 bases, the J end lost 8 bases, and 14 bases lay between the germline ends. CDR1 and CDR2 from the germline V gene are SGHNT and YYREEE (reference sequence). This CDR3 reads CASSLGGGRGEKLFF. Here the CDR3 DNA reads TGTGCCAGCAGCTTGGGCGGGGGGCGCGGCGAAAAACTGTTTTTT.

The J gene is TRBJ1-2, the V gene TRBV3-1; D is undetermined. The CDR3 totals 14 residues. Germline CDR1 LGHDT, CDR2 YNNKEL (reference sequence). V was shortened by 1 base and J by 4 bases, with 10 bases between the two germline ends. The CDR3 here is CASSQGQMGYGYTF. CDR3 in DNA: TGTGCCAGCAGCCAAGGGCAGATGGGCTATGGCTACACCTTC.

The chain joins TRBV7-8 to TRBJ1-1; D not certain. CDR3 length: 12 residues. V gave up 5 bases and J gave up 4 bases, with 8 bases separating them. The V gene's germline CDR1 is SGHVS and CDR2 FQNEAQ. The CDR3 here is CASSPTSTEAFF. CDR3 nucleotide sequence: TGTGCCAGCAGCCCGACAAGCACTGAAGCTTTCTTT.

This clonotype was observed a handful of times. This rearrangement joins TRBV7-9 to TRBJ2-2; D is perhaps TRBD2 (6 bases). Per the germline V gene, CDR1 is SEHNR and CDR2 is FQNEAQ (reference sequence). The CDR3 sequence is 18 residues long. Trimming took off 3 bases at V and 1 base at J, with 18 bases between the two ends. Here the CDR3 reads CASSFLRVSGKNTGELFF. CDR3 DNA: TGTGCCAGCAGCTTTTTAAGGGTTAGCGGCAAGAACACCGGGGAGCTGTTTTTT.

A few counts support this clonotype. The gene calls are TRBV15 and TRBJ2-3, with D possibly TRBD1 on 5 matching bases. Trimming pared 0 bases from V and 2 bases from J, leaving 9 bases between. The CDR3 has 15 residues. CDR1 and CDR2 from the germline V gene are LNHNV and YYDKDF (reference sequence). CDR3 DNA: TGTGCCACCAGCAGAGAGGGGCAGACCACAGATACGCAGTATTTT. Residues: CATSREGQTTDTQYF. Together with reference TRBV15 and TRBJ2-3, the CDR3 gives the full variable domain: DAMVIQNPRYQVTQFGKPVTLSCSQTLNHNVMYWYQQKSSQAPKLLFHYYDKDFNNEADTPDNFQSRRPNTSFCFLDIRSPGLGDTAMYLCATSREGQTTDTQYFGPGTRLTVL.

This clonotype appeared many times. The rearrangement joins TRBV28 to TRBJ1-6; D unclear. CDR3 length equals 12 residues. V lost 0 bases and J lost 7, with 1 base in between. Germline V gives CDR1 MDHEN, CDR2 SYDVKM. CDR3 sequence reads: CASSLWNSPLHF. The CDR3, as DNA: TGTGCCAGCAGTTTATGGAATTCACCCCTCCACTTT.

The chain uses TRBV4-2 and TRBJ2-1, with 7 bases aligning to TRBD1. The CDR3 totals 18 residues. V was clipped by 4 bases and J by 7 bases; unmatched bases: 19. The germline gives CDR1 LGHNA, CDR2 YNFKEQ. The DNA for the CDR3 is TGTGCCAGCAGCCGCATAACAGGGGACCTAAATCAAAGGAATGAGCAGTTCTTC. Translated: CASSRITGDLNQRNEQFF.

The V call is TRBV20-1, the J call TRBJ1-2; unclear D gene. Germline assignment: CDR1 DFQATT and CDR2 SNEGSKA (reference sequence). The germline V and J ends were trimmed by 2 bases and 3 bases, with 7 bases remaining between them. The CDR3 has 12 amino acids. As DNA, the CDR3 is TGCAGTGCTAGAATCTGGGACTATGGCTACACCTTC. This encodes CSARIWDYGYTF.

This clonotype has only a few counts. The rearrangement joins TRBV2 to TRBJ1-2; the match to TRBD1 covers 12 bases. After removal of 6 bases from V and 5 bases from J, the junction contained 4 bases not matched to a gene. This CDR3 is 14 amino acids long. Germline-derived CDR1 and CDR2 are SNHLY and FYNNEI. The CDR3 DNA sequence: TGTGCCAGCAGGTGGGGACAGGGGGCTTATGGCTACACCTTC. Translated: CASRWGQGAYGYTF.

The chain recombines TRBV4-1 with TRBJ1-5; 7 bases are a match to TRBD1. The CDR3 spans 15 residues. With V trimmed by 1 base and J by 6 bases, 6 bases remained unmatched. From germline, CDR1 is MGHRA and CDR2 YSYEKL. The CDR3 DNA reads TGCGCCAGCAGCCAAGGGACAGGCTCGAGTCAGCCCCAGCATTTT. This codes for CASSQGTGSSQPQHF.

For this clonotype: This may come from a read error, since a much larger clone is one base off. V usage is TRBV6-2 or TRBV6-3 and J usage is TRBJ1-2; possibly TRBD1 for D (5 bases). Trimming removed 6 bases from V and 6 bases from J, with 11 bases in between. The CDR3 consists of 12 residues. Looked up from germline, CDR1 is MNHEY and CDR2 is SVGEGT. This CDR3 reads CASRGPLDGYTF. CDR3 DNA: TGTGCCAGCAGGGGGCCGCTTGATGGCTACACCTTC.

This clonotype came up a few times. V is TRBV4-3 and J is TRBJ2-5; TRBD1 might be the D (5 bases). Trimming took 4 bases from V and 1 from J, leaving 13 bases between them. Per the germline V gene, CDR1 is LGHNA and CDR2 is YSLEER. This CDR3 is built from 15 residues. The CDR3 spells CASSLQAQGQETQYF. In DNA, the CDR3 is TGCGCCAGCAGCCTCCAGGCTCAGGGCCAAGAGACCCAGTACTTC.

The sample holds many counts of this clonotype. The chain employs TRBV12-3 or TRBV12-4 and TRBJ2-3, with 7 bases aligning to TRBD1. The CDR3 is 15 residues long. V gave up 4 bases and J gave up 0 bases; unmatched junction bases: 4. The CDR3 nucleotides are TGTGCCAGCAGTTCGACAGGGTCTAGCACAGATACGCAGTATTTT. Its translation: CASSSTGSSTDTQYF.

This clonotype was recorded a few times. The gene calls are TRBV25-1 and TRBJ1-6; 8 positions agree with TRBD1. The length of the CDR3 is 16 residues. Germline lookup yields CDR1 MGHDK and CDR2 SYGVNS. The junction had 12 bases not matched to a gene; V was cut back by 6 bases and J by 8 bases. CDR3 nucleotide sequence: TGTGCCAGCAGCGAACAGATGGACAGGGCGGATTCACCCCTCCACTTT. This codes for CASSEQMDRADSPLHF.

The chain links TRBV12-3 or TRBV12-4 to TRBJ1-2; unclear D gene. CDR3 length equals 15 residues. V shed 2 bases and J shed 4 bases, with 14 bases lying between them. The CDR3 DNA sequence: TGTGCCAGCAGTTTACGGGGAGGGATTTCCTATGGCTACACCTTC. Encoded protein: CASSLRGGISYGYTF.

The chain recombines TRBV6-1 with TRBJ1-2, with 9 positions matching TRBD1. The V and J ends lost 11 bases and 4 bases, in that order; junction bases with no gene match: 8. The CDR3 runs 13 residues. In germline, CDR1 is MNHNS, CDR2 SASEGT. This CDR3 is CAGRTGDFYGYTF. The CDR3, as DNA: TGTGCCGGGCGGACAGGGGACTTCTATGGCTACACCTTC.

The table lists this clonotype with a few counts. The chain couples TRBV14 to TRBJ2-3; D may be TRBD1 (6 bases). Germline lookup yields CDR1 SGHDN and CDR2 FVKESK. The CDR3 is 12 residues long. V was shortened by 4 bases and J by 8 bases, with 10 bases between the two germline ends. This chain's CDR3 is CASSRLQGTQYF. The CDR3 nucleotides are TGTGCCAGCAGCCGATTACAGGGTACGCAGTATTTT.

The CDR3 here is CASSQDRRDGQPQHF. The DNA of the CDR3 is TGCGCCAGCAGCCAAGATCGCAGGGACGGTCAGCCCCAGCATTTT. This chain joins TRBV4-3 and TRBJ1-5; weak D call: TRBD1 (5 bases). This CDR3 has 15 amino acids. The germline gives CDR1 LGHNA, CDR2 YSLEER. Trimming took off 0 bases at V and 6 bases at J, with 12 bases between the two ends.

This clonotype was detected many times. CDR3 loop: CASSQDWGQTNEKLFF. In nucleotides, the CDR3 is TGCGCCAGCAGCCAAGATTGGGGACAGACGAATGAAAAACTGTTTTTT. The chain couples TRBV4-3 to TRBJ1-4; 7 bases fit TRBD1. Unmatched junction bases numbered 6, after V lost 0 bases and J lost 5 bases. This CDR3 has 16 amino acids. The germline V gene has CDR1 LGHNA and CDR2 YSLEER.